This T cell receptor beta chain came from a study of blood T cell repertoires in COVID-19. Using immunoSEQ multiplex PCR, the repertoire was profiled, and TCRdb retains in-frame clones only, with some absent. The repertoire holds under 170,000 clones, roughly 80% seen once, with roughly 2% in the top ten. This CDR3 is 16 amino acids long. Germline V gene sequence: CDR1 SGDLS, CDR2 YYNGEE. V lost 0 bases, J lost 3 bases, and 8 bases stayed unmatched. The V gene is TRBV9, the J gene TRBJ2-7; 8 positions agree with TRBD2. Material for sequencing was peripheral blood. The receptor was derived from a man between 65 and 85 years old with acute or convalescent COVID-19. The CDR3 reads CASSVGSAGGVYEQYF. Here the CDR3 DNA reads TGTGCCAGCAGCGTAGGATCGGCGGGGGGCGTCTACGAGCAGTACTTC.